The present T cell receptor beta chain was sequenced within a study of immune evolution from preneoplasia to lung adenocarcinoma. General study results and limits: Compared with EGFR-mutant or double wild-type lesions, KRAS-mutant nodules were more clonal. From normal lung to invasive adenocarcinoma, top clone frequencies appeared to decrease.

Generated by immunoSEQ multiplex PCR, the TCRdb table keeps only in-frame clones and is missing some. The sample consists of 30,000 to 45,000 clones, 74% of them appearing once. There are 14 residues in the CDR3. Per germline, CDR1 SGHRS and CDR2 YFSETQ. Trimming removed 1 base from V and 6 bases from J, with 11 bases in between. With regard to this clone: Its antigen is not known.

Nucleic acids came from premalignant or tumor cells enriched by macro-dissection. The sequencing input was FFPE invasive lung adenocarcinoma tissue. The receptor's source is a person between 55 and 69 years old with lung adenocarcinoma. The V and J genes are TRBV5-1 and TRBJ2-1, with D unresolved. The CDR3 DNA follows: TGCGCCAGCAGCTTGTGGGGTCCGGGCAATGAGCAGTTCTTC. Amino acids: CASSLWGPGNEQFF.